Sequencing of this TCR beta chain was carried out in a study of CD8+CD57+ T cells in acquired aplastic anemia. The germline gives CDR1 SGHVS, CDR2 FNYEAQ. This CDR3 is 14 amino acids long. V lost 5 bases to trimming and J lost 0 bases, with 11 bases between them. In its sample, this clonotype was seen many times. For CDR3 and TCR beta VDJ profiling, genomic DNA was the template used. MiXCR was run by TCRdb on the reads, yielding one entry per CDR3 protein. The sample holds 450,000 to 600,000 distinct CDR3 sequences, about a third seen once. The authors sequenced patients whose flow cytometry had shown CD8+CD57+ cell expansion.

The receptor was derived from a human donor with aplastic anemia. The chain is built from TRBV7-6 and TRBJ2-7; D not resolved. Material: sorted CD4+, CD8+, or CD8+CD57+ T cells (not recorded which) from PBMCs. The CDR3: CASSQTDSSYEQYF. DNA of the CDR3: TGTGCCAGCAGCCAGACGGATAGCTCCTACGAGCAGTACTTC.